This T cell receptor (beta chain) was found in a study of cytomegalovirus exposure and HLA in healthy donors. PCR primers comprised 60 Vbeta and 13 Jbeta primers. This table comes from immunoSEQ multiplex PCR, and its TCRdb copy is limited to in-frame clones, with some not included. This table has approximately 210,000 clones, about three quarters appearing once. Comment on this clone: Its specificity is unknown.

General study findings and limits: Later analysis placed DRB1 highest and HLA-C lowest in TCR association rates, which differed by HLA locus. HLA allele associations emerged for roughly 17,000 TCR beta sequences in a later analysis, at 0.05 false discovery rate.

Germline V gene data show CDR1 as MGHRA and CDR2 as YSYEKL. V lost 4 bases and J lost 7; bases outside the gene matches: 13. The CDR3 contains 18 residues. The specimen sequenced was PBMCs. This TCR was sampled from a woman aged 40 to 50 in good health and CMV-seronegative. The rearrangement links TRBV4-1 to TRBJ2-1, with 13 bases matching TRBD2. CDR3 coding DNA: TGCGCCAGCAGCCCTCCGCCGGGGACTAGCGGGATAGGGAATGAGCAGTTCTTC. Protein sequence: CASSPPPGTSGIGNEQFF.